The T cell receptor (beta chain) described here comes from a study of blood T cell repertoires in COVID-19. Some clones are missing from TCRdb's copy, which holds only in-frame ones; the method was immunoSEQ multiplex PCR. The table records about 130,000 clones, 80% to 90% of them present only once. Trimming left V 0 bases short and J 8 bases short, with 16 bases between. The CDR3 is 15 amino acids. CDR1 is SGHRS and CDR2 is YFSETQ in the germline V gene. Comment on this clone: Other DNA sequences in the sample encode the same CDR3.

This clonotype originated in a man aged 60 to 75 with COVID-19, enrolled during active disease. The chain combines TRBV5-1 with TRBJ2-3, with D possibly being TRBD1 (5 bases). The sequenced sample was peripheral blood. The CDR3 DNA sequence: TGCGCCAGCAGCTTGGGTGGGCAGGGTAGAGGTACGCAGTATTTT. This sequence encodes CASSLGGQGRGTQYF.